The rows below give T cell receptor beta chains drawn from one sample of a study of shared clonotypes between healthy human individuals. Profiling relied on immunoSEQ multiplex PCR, and the TCRdb table lists in-frame clones only, not all of them. This table holds about a million clones, about 75% found once. Specimen: memory CD4+ T cells sorted from blood. The origin of the receptors is a man between 18 and 35 years old in good health. Each CDR3 is given with its conserved first and last residue. The D gene is left open where the match is weak. Clone size is stated in some rows and not others, as once, few, many or a class when expanded.

>TRBV15|TRBJ2-2|TRBD1|-
TGTGCCACCAGCAGAGAGGGGACAGCGAACACCGGGGAGCTGTTTTTT
CATSREGTANTGELFF
>TRBV6-6|TRBJ1-5|-|-
TGTGCCAGCAGTTGGGCGCGAAATCAGCCCCAGCATTTT
CASSWARNQPQHF
>TRBV6-5|TRBJ2-4|-|-
TGTGCCAGCAGGTCAGACAGTCTAGCCAAAAACATTCAGTACTTC
CASRSDSLAKNIQYF
>TRBV30|TRBJ2-5|-|-
TGTGCCTGGAGTGCCAGCCAGGGGGGCTTGGAGACCCAGTACTTC
CAWSASQGGLETQYF
>TRBV4-3|TRBJ2-3|-|-
TGCGCCAGCAGCCAAGGGTGGGGCACAGATACGCAGTATTTT
CASSQGWGTDTQYF
>TRBV30|TRBJ2-5|-|few
TGTGCCTGGTTAAAAGGAGGGACCCAGTACTTC
CAWLKGGTQYF
>TRBV5-1|TRBJ1-4|-|-
TGCGCCAGCAGCTCGACAGCAACTAATGAAAAACTGTTTTTT
CASSSTATNEKLFF
>TRBV23-1|TRBJ2-5|TRBD2|few
TGCGCCAGCAGTCAATGGCCGGGGGGGGACGGAGAGACCCAGTACTTC
CASSQWPGGDGETQYF
>TRBV18|TRBJ2-3|-|-
TGTGCCAGCTCACCTGAACTTTACACAGATACGCAGTATTTT
CASSPELYTDTQYF
>TRBV11-2|TRBJ2-7|-|-
TGTGCCAGCAGCTTAGTTGGGGAGTGGGAGCAGTACTTC
CASSLVGEWEQYF
>TRBV7-2|TRBJ2-3|TRBD1|-
TGTGCCAGCAGCTTAGTGGGGACAGGCACAGATACGCAGTATTTT
CASSLVGTGTDTQYF
>TRBV10-2|TRBJ1-5|TRBD1|few
TGCGCCAGCAGTGAGGCAGGGGGCAACAATCAGCCCCAGCATTTT
CASSEAGGNNQPQHF
>TRBV19|TRBJ2-2|-|few
TGTGCCACCACCTTCTTAGTTGGCACCGGGGAGCTGTTTTTT
CATTFLVGTGELFF
>TRBV10-3|TRBJ2-7|TRBD2|-
TGTGCCATCAGAGGGACTAGCGGAAGCTCCTACGAGCAGTACTTC
CAIRGTSGSSYEQYF
>TRBV18|TRBJ2-1|TRBD1|few
TGTGCCAGCTCACCCCTGGGGACAGGGGGATTCAATGAGCAGTTCTTC
CASSPLGTGGFNEQFF
>TRBV6-5|TRBJ2-7|TRBD2|-
TGTGCCAGCATCGGAGCGGGAGGGTCCTACGAGCAGTACTTC
CASIGAGGSYEQYF
>TRBV7-9|TRBJ2-5|TRBD2|few
TGTGCCAGCAGCTTACGACTAGCGAACCAAGAGACCCAGTACTTC
CASSLRLANQETQYF
>TRBV15|TRBJ2-7|TRBD2|-
TGTGCCACCAGCAGCAGGACTAGCGGGCTAGGGTACGAGCAGTACTTC
CATSSRTSGLGYEQYF
>TRBV6-5|TRBJ2-2|-|-
TGTGCCAGCATCCGGGCCGACACCGGGGAGCTGTTTTTT
CASIRADTGELFF
>TRBV2|TRBJ2-5|-|-
TGTGCCAGCAATGTGGGCCCGGAGACCCAGTACTTC
CASNVGPETQYF
>TRBV7-9|TRBJ1-2|-|-
TGTGCCAGCAGCCTAGACACGGCTAACTATGGCTACACCTTC
CASSLDTANYGYTF
>TRBV30|TRBJ1-5|TRBD1|-
TGTGCCTGCAACAGGGGGCTCGGGGATCAGCCCCAGCATTTT
CACNRGLGDQPQHF
>TRBV6-1|TRBJ1-1|-|few
TGTGCCAGCATGGGGCGGTTGAACACTGAAGCTTTCTTT
CASMGRLNTEAFF
>TRBV27|TRBJ1-3|-|few
TGTGCCAGCAGTTCGGTACTCTCTGGAAACACCATATATTTT
CASSSVLSGNTIYF
>TRBV18|TRBJ1-1|-|-
TGTGCCAGCTCACCACCGGGGGTTACCTGGCCTGAAGCTTTCTTT
CASSPPGVTWPEAFF
>TRBV11-2|TRBJ2-7|-|-
TGTGCCAGCAGCCGGACCGGGTTCTCCTACGAGCAGTACTTC
CASSRTGFSYEQYF
>TRBV19|TRBJ2-3|TRBD1|-
TGTGCCAGTAGGAGTAGCAGGGGGCGCACAGATACGCAGTATTTT
CASRSSRGRTDTQYF
>TRBV4-1|TRBJ2-5|-|-
TGCGCCAGCAGCCAAGATAGCCTACCACAAGAGACCCAGTACTTC
CASSQDSLPQETQYF
>TRBV5-1|TRBJ2-5|-|-
TGCGCCAGCAGCACCTGGAATACTGACCAAGAGACCCAGTACTTC
CASSTWNTDQETQYF
>TRBV14|TRBJ2-5|TRBD1|once
TGTGCCAGCAGCCGAACAGGGGTTGTGACCCAGTACTTC
CASSRTGVVTQYF
>TRBV11-2|TRBJ2-3|-|-
TGTGCCAGCAGCATCTACAGCACAGATACGCAGTATTTT
CASSIYSTDTQYF
>TRBV5-6|TRBJ1-1|-|-
TGTGCCAGCAGCTCACAGAGGGACCTACACACTGAAGCTTTCTTT
CASSSQRDLHTEAFF
>TRBV5-1|TRBJ2-1|TRBD1|many
TGCGCCAGCAGCCCCGACAGGGGGCAGTTCTTC
CASSPDRGQFF
>TRBV6-1|TRBJ2-7|-|-
TGTGCCAGCAGGGCTGGCCCTTACGAGCAGTACTTC
CASRAGPYEQYF
>TRBV5-1|TRBJ2-2|-|-
TGCGCCAGCAGCTACAACATGAACACCGGGGAGCTGTTTTTT
CASSYNMNTGELFF